This entry features one TCR beta chain sequence. The antigen is unknown. This sample is part of a study of T cell responses to AZD1222 COVID-19 vaccine. Clones were sequenced by immunoSEQ multiplex PCR, and TCRdb holds only the in-frame ones, with some missing. The profile covers tens of thousands of clones, with approximately 86% appearing a single time and 6.9% taken by the ten largest. Whole-study findings and limits: It was only a handful of AZD1222 recipients who were seropositive at baseline. Rises in breadth and depth of Spike-specific TCRs came after two AZD1222 doses. Clonal diversity was possibly underestimated, and white British individuals and females predominated among donors.

The sample consisted of peripheral blood, taken 28 days after the second AZD1222 dose. This TCR was recovered from an adult who received the AZD1222 COVID-19 vaccine.

CDR3: CASGWDRETQYF. In nucleotides, the CDR3 is TGTGCTAGTGGTTGGGACAGGGAGACCCAGTACTTC. The gene calls are TRBV12-5 and TRBJ2-5, with 8 bases that match TRBD1. V lost 4 bases to trimming and J lost 5 bases; unmatched junction nucleotides: 0. The length of the CDR3 is 12 residues. Germline CDR1 LGHNT, CDR2 FRNRAP.